This T cell receptor beta chain emerged from a study of early T cells in non-severe SARS-CoV-2 infection. For the study at large: Unsorted whole-blood RNA was sequenced in bulk, leaving chains unpaired.

This clonotype was seen at least ten times. TCRdb re-called the 5' RACE reads with MiXCR, one entry per CDR3 protein. Seen here are about 48,000 distinct CDR3 sequences, around 6% observed once, and the top ten hold roughly 4.8%. The CDR3 has 13 amino acids. The V gene lost 1 base and the J gene lost 5 bases, with 5 bases spanning the gap. Germline CDR1 SSHAT, CDR2 FNYEAQ (reference sequence). The sequence was collected from an adult who was a healthcare worker with PCR-confirmed SARS-CoV-2 infection or an uninfected control (not recorded which). Sample: whole blood. The chain employs TRBV7-7 and TRBJ2-2, with unresolved D. The CDR3 is CASSLGRTGELFF. The CDR3 DNA reads as TGTGCCAGCAGCTTAGGCCGGACCGGGGAGCTGTTTTTT.